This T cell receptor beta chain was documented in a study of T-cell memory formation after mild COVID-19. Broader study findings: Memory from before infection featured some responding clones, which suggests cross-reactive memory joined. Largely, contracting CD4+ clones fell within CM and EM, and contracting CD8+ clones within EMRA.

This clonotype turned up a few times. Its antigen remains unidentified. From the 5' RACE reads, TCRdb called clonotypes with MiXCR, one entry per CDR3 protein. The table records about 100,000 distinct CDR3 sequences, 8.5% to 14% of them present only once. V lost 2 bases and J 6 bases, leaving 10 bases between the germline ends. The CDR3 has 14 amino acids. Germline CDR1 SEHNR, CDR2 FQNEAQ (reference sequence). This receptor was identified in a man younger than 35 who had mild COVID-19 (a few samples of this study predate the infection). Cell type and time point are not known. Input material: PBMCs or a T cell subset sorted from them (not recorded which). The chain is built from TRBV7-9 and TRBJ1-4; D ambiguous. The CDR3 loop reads CASSLNVGHEKLFF. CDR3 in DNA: TGTGCCAGCAGCTTAAATGTTGGGCATGAAAAACTGTTTTTT.